The 7 T cell receptor beta chains below all came from one sample that was sequenced in a study of blood T cell repertoires in COVID-19. Generated by immunoSEQ multiplex PCR, the TCRdb table keeps only in-frame clones and is missing some. This table has tens of thousands of clones, around 87% appearing once. Sequencing was performed on peripheral blood. The receptors were sampled from a human donor in a cohort sampled during active COVID-19.

The chain recombines TRBV6-5 with TRBJ2-5; weak D call: TRBD2 (7 bases). The CDR3 contains 14 residues. Per the germline V gene, CDR1 is MNHEY and CDR2 is SVGAGI. Deletions cut 6 bases from V and 5 bases from J, with 16 bases between. The CDR3: CASSPRGGPETQYF. In DNA, the CDR3 is TGTGCCAGCAGCCCGCGCGGGGGCCCGGAGACCCAGTACTTC.

V and J are TRBV28 and TRBJ2-4; D gene unclear. Per germline, CDR1 MDHEN and CDR2 SYDVKM. This CDR3 region has 15 residues. The V end was cut by 5 bases, the J end by 0 bases, with 11 bases between. The CDR3 is CASSPRMLAKNIQYF. The CDR3 coding sequence is TGTGCCAGCAGTCCGCGGATGCTAGCCAAAAACATTCAGTACTTC.

The chain uses TRBV19 and TRBJ1-3; D unclear. The V gene lost 2 bases and the J gene lost 3 bases, with 11 bases spanning the gap. The CDR3 has 15 residues. The germline V gene has CDR1 LNHDA and CDR2 SQIVND (reference sequence). The CDR3 DNA follows: TGTGCCAGTAGTATAAACGCAGCGATTGGAAACACCATATATTTT. It is translated as CASSINAAIGNTIYF.

The V gene is TRBV6-5, the J gene TRBJ2-3; possible D gene TRBD1, 5 bases. The germline V and J ends were trimmed by 2 bases and 7 bases, with 19 bases remaining between them. Germline CDR1 and CDR2: MNHEY and SVGAGI. The CDR3 sequence is 16 residues long. The CDR3 nucleotides are TGTGCCAGCAGTTACGCTGGGGCAGGCATGGGCAATACGCAGTATTTT. As protein: CASSYAGAGMGNTQYF.

The chain joins TRBV5-1 to TRBJ1-4; perhaps TRBD1 as D (5 bases). Germline CDR1 and CDR2: SGHRS and YFSETQ. Trimming took 0 bases from V and 0 from J, leaving 9 bases between them. The length of the CDR3 is 16 residues. CDR3 bases: TGCGCCAGCAGCTTGGGACAGCTTGCAACTAATGAAAAACTGTTTTTT. Encoded protein: CASSLGQLATNEKLFF.

J is TRBJ2-7 and V is TRBV9, with 14 bases identical to TRBD2. This CDR3 region has 16 residues. Germline values: CDR1 SGDLS, CDR2 YYNGEE. V trimming: 4 bases; J trimming: 5 bases; junction bases outside the gene matches: 8. CDR3 in amino acids: CASSFGTSGSLDEQYF. For the CDR3, the DNA is TGTGCCAGCAGCTTCGGGACTAGCGGGAGTCTCGACGAGCAGTACTTC.

This clone was detected only once. V gene TRBV5-1 combines with J gene TRBJ2-1; TRBD1 aligns across 7 bases. The trim removed 3 bases at V and 16 bases at J, leaving 10 bases unmatched. CDR1 is SGHRS and CDR2 is YFSETQ in the germline V gene. This CDR3 has 12 residues. This CDR3 is CASSSMTGSFFF. In nucleotides, the CDR3 is TGCGCCAGCAGCTCGATGACAGGGTCGTTCTTCTTC.